This T cell receptor (beta chain) emerged from a study of graft-versus-host responses after intestinal transplantation. With regard to this clone: The antigen is not known.

The germline gives CDR1 MGHRA, CDR2 YSYEKL. V lost 2 bases and J 0 bases, leaving 11 bases between the germline ends. The length of the CDR3 is 16 residues. Generated by immunoSEQ multiplex PCR, the TCRdb table keeps only in-frame clones and is missing some. Of around 97,000 clones in the sample, over 85% were seen once. The chain carries TRBV4-1 and TRBJ1-5; D is undetermined. The TCR originated in a human donor who received an intestinal transplant. This specimen consisted of unstimulated CD8+ T cells sorted from spleen or lymph node cells, obtained before intestinal transplant. CDR3 in amino acids: CASSQKSENSNQPQHF. CDR3 DNA sequence: TGCGCCAGCAGCCAAAAATCAGAAAATAGCAATCAGCCCCAGCATTTT.